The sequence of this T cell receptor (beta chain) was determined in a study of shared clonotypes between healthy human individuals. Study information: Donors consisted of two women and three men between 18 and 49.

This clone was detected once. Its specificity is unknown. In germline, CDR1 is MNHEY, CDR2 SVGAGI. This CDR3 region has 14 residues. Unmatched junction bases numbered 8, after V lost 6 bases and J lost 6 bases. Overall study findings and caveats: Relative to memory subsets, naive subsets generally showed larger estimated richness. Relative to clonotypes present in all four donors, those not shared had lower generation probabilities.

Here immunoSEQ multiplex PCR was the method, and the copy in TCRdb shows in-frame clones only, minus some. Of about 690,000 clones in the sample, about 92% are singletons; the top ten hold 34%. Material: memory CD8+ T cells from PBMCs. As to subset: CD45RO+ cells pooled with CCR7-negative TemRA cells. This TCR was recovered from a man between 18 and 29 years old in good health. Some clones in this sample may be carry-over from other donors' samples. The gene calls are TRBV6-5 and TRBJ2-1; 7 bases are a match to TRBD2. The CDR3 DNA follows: TGTGCCAGCAGGCGGGGGTACGTCGGCAATGAGCAGTTCTTC. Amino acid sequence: CASRRGYVGNEQFF.